A selection of T cell receptor beta chains follows, all from one sample in a study of a mutant IDH1 vaccine in newly diagnosed glioma. Using immunoSEQ multiplex PCR, the repertoire was profiled, and TCRdb retains in-frame clones only, with some absent. The repertoire holds over 45,000 clones, with approximately 82% as singletons. These receptors are not linked to any known antigen. The sequences come from PBMCs, collected from a glioma patient whose treatment included an IDH1 peptide vaccine. These receptor sequences come from a man aged 30 to 45 with glioma. The CDR3 runs from the conserved cysteine through the conserved F or W. The D gene is left open where the match is weak. The listing skips clone size in some rows; elsewhere it reads once, few, many or a size class.

. | TRBJ2-1 | TRBD1 | TRBV4-2 | TGTGCCAGCAGCCAAGAGGGACAGGGGGCCGGGAGGGATGAGCAGTTCTTC | CASSQEGQGAGRDEQFF
. | TRBJ1-2 | . | TRBV6-6 | TGTGCCAGCGGGGAGAGGGTTAACTATGGCTACACCTTC | CASGERVNYGYTF
once | TRBJ2-1 | . | TRBV9 | TGTGCCAGCAGCGCTAGGGCGTCGGAGCAGTTCTTC | CASSARASEQFF
. | TRBJ2-7 | . | TRBV7-9 | TGTGCCAGCAGCGTACCCGCCCTGGCTAACTACGAGCAGTACTTC | CASSVPALANYEQYF
. | TRBJ2-2 | . | TRBV21-1 | TGTGCCAGCAGCAAACAGTTCCGGGGAACCGGGACCGGGGAGCTGTTTTTT | CASSKQFRGTGTGELFF
. | TRBJ1-5 | TRBD1 | TRBV7-2 | TGTGCCAGCAGCTTAGCAGGGGGCGGTCAGCCCCAGCATTTT | CASSLAGGGQPQHF
. | TRBJ1-6 | . | TRBV13 | TGTGCCTCTTTACTCAGGGGCTATAATTCACCCCTCCACTTT | CASLLRGYNSPLHF
. | TRBJ2-7 | TRBD1 | TRBV5-4 | TGTGCCAGCAGCAGAAGGACAGGCCGCGTAGACGAGCAGTACTTC | CASSRRTGRVDEQYF
few | TRBJ1-4 | . | TRBV2 | TGTGCCAGCAGCTTCATTGAAAAACTGTTTTTT | CASSFIEKLFF
few | TRBJ1-1 | . | TRBV9 | TGTGCCAGCAGCGCCAGCCCCGGAGTCACTGAAGCTTTCTTT | CASSASPGVTEAFF
. | TRBJ2-7 | . | TRBV7-8 | TGTGCCAGCAGTTTCGCGAACGAGCAGTACTTC | CASSFANEQYF
few | TRBJ1-1 | . | TRBV19 | TGTGCCAGTAGTATTTGGAGAAGAGGCGGGGAGTTCACTGAAGCTTTCTTT | CASSIWRRGGEFTEAFF
. | TRBJ2-1 | . | TRBV4-1 | TGCGCCAGCAGCCCGACAGCAAGCTCCTACAATGAGCAGTTCTTC | CASSPTASSYNEQFF
. | TRBJ1-1 | . | TRBV19 | TGTGCCAGTAAGGAGGGGTGGAACACTGAAGCTTTCTTT | CASKEGWNTEAFF
. | TRBJ2-5 | . | TRBV9 | TGTGCCAGCAGCGTAGACTCAGGGTCGAAGACCCAGTACTTC | CASSVDSGSKTQYF
. | TRBJ1-1 | . | TRBV6-5 | TGTGCCAGCACCTCCGCCCTCCCCACTGAAGCTTTCTTT | CASTSALPTEAFF
. | TRBJ2-3 | TRBD1 | TRBV19 | TGTGCCAGTGTTGGACAGGGGGCAGATACGCAGTATTTT | CASVGQGADTQYF
. | TRBJ1-1 | . | TRBV7-2 | TGTGCCAGCAGCAGCGCACTAGGCCCCACTGAAGCTTTCTTT | CASSSALGPTEAFF
. | TRBJ2-3 | . | TRBV14 | TGTGCCAGCAGCCCTCCTCCGTGGGGGCCACGCATGGGACACACAGATACGCAGTATTTT | CASSPPPWGPRMGHTDTQYF
. | TRBJ1-3 | . | TRBV4-1 | TGCGCCAGCAGCCAAGAGAGGCGGGGCTCTGGAAACACCATATATTTT | CASSQERRGSGNTIYF
. | TRBJ1-1 | . | TRBV4-1 | TGCGCCAGCAGCCAAGAGGGCAGGAACACTGAAGCTTTCTTT | CASSQEGRNTEAFF
. | TRBJ2-3 | . | TRBV5-1 | TGCGCCAGCAGCTTGAGGGTTAGCGCAGATACGCAGTATTTT | CASSLRVSADTQYF
few | TRBJ2-7 | . | TRBV7-2 | TGTGCCAGCATCCAGGGGCCGAGCTCCTACGAGCAGTACTTC | CASIQGPSSYEQYF
. | TRBJ1-1 | . | TRBV27 | TGTGCCAGCAGTTTAAGGGGGACACCTGAAAACACTGAAGCTTTCTTT | CASSLRGTPENTEAFF
. | TRBJ1-2 | TRBD1 | TRBV5-6 | TGTGCCAGCAGCCCGAGGGTACAGGGGGAGGGTGGCTACACCTTC | CASSPRVQGEGGYTF
. | TRBJ1-1 | . | TRBV5-1 | TGCGCCAGCAGCTCCTCAGGGTCTGAAGCTTTCTTT | CASSSSGSEAFF
. | TRBJ2-7 | TRBD2 | TRBV5-5 | TGTGCCAGCAGCTTGGAGCGGGGGGTGGGCTACGAGCAGTACTTC | CASSLERGVGYEQYF
. | TRBJ2-3 | . | TRBV27 | TGTGCCAGCAGTTCTGGCACAGATACGCAGTATTTT | CASSSGTDTQYF
once | TRBJ1-1 | TRBD1 | TRBV10-2 | TGCGCCAGCAGTGGGGACAGGGGTGGGGACACTGAAGCTTTCTTT | CASSGDRGGDTEAFF
. | TRBJ2-4 | TRBD2 | TRBV27 | TGTGCCGTGGCCCAGGCGGGGAGGGGAAACATTCAGTACTTC | CAVAQAGRGNIQYF
. | TRBJ1-1 | . | TRBV20-1 | TGCAGAGGCGGGGGGCTCACTGAAGCTTTCTTT | CRGGGLTEAFF
. | TRBJ2-2 | TRBD1 | TRBV5-4 | TGTGCCAGCAGCTCTATCCCGGGACAGGGGAACACCGGGGAGCTGTTTTTT | CASSSIPGQGNTGELFF
. | TRBJ2-2 | TRBD1 | TRBV5-4 | TGTGCCAGCAGAGAGGACAGGGGAGGGAACACCGGGGAGCTGTTTTTT | CASREDRGGNTGELFF
. | TRBJ1-4 | TRBD1 | TRBV4-1 | TGCGCCAGCAGCCAGCGGACAGGGATAAATGAAAAACTGTTTTTT | CASSQRTGINEKLFF
few | TRBJ1-1 | TRBD1 | TRBV5-1 | TGCGCCAGCAGCGCATACAGGGGTTCCACTGAAGCTTTCTTT | CASSAYRGSTEAFF
. | TRBJ2-3 | . | TRBV6-5 | TGTGCCAGCAGACAACAATTACCCACAGATACGCAGTATTTT | CASRQQLPTDTQYF
once | TRBJ2-4 | . | TRBV6-1 | TGTGCCAGCAGTTCACGGTCCCCCGAGAGTCAGTACTTC | CASSSRSPESQYF
. | TRBJ1-1 | TRBD1 | TRBV2 | TGTGCCAGCAGGGAGGGACAGGGCCGCACTGAAGCTTTCTTT | CASREGQGRTEAFF
. | TRBJ2-5 | TRBD2 | TRBV7-6 | TGTGCCAGCAGCTTAGAGGCTAGCGGGGGGTTGCGGGAGACCCAGTACTTC | CASSLEASGGLRETQYF
. | TRBJ1-6 | . | TRBV30 | TGTGCCTGGGGCCGCTTACACATTAATAATTCACCCCTCCACTTT | CAWGRLHINNSPLHF
once | TRBJ1-5 | TRBD1 | TRBV19 | TGTGCCAGTAGACCCGGGACAGAAAATGTTAGCAATCAGCCCCAGCATTTT | CASRPGTENVSNQPQHF
. | TRBJ2-5 | TRBD2 | TRBV7-6 | TGTGCCAGCAGCTCCCTTCTTATAGTGGGACTAGCGGGGTCAGAGACCCAGTACTTC | CASSSLLIVGLAGSETQYF